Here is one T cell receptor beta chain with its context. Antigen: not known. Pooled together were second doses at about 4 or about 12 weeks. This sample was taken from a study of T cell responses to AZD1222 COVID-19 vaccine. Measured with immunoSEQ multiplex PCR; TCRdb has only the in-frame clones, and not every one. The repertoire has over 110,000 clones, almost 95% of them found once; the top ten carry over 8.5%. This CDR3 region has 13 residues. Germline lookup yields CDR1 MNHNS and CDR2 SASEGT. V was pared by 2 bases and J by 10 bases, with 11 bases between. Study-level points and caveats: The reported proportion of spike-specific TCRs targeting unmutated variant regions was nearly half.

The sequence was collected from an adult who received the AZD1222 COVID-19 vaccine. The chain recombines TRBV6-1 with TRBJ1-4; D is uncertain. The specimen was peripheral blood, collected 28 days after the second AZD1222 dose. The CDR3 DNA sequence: TGTGCCAGCAGTGAATTTGGGGTTGGAAAACTGTTTTTT. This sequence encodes CASSEFGVGKLFF.